These 6 T cell receptor beta chains share one sample of origin, sequenced in a study of early T cells in non-severe SARS-CoV-2 infection. Each CDR3 protein gets one entry after TCRdb re-called the 5' RACE reads with MiXCR. The sample includes roughly 64,000 distinct CDR3 sequences, around 11% of them seen just once. Sequencing was performed on whole blood, taken at baseline. The receptor source for this set is an adult who was a healthcare worker with PCR-confirmed SARS-CoV-2 infection or an uninfected control (not recorded which).

This clonotype was recorded many times. The DNA of the CDR3 is TGTGCCAGTACCCCGGGACAGGACCGCCTCGGCTACACCTTC. Protein product: CASTPGQDRLGYTF. The chain carries TRBV19 and TRBJ1-2, with 8 bases fitting TRBD1. Losses at the gene ends were 7 bases for V and 8 bases for J; bases not matched to a gene: 12. There are 14 residues in the CDR3. CDR1 is LNHDA and CDR2 is SQIVND in the germline V gene (reference sequence).

This clonotype showed up just a few times. The chain combines TRBV30 with TRBJ1-2; D gene unclear. Trimming stripped 3 bases from V and 7 bases from J, with 12 bases between. In germline, CDR1 is GTSNPN, CDR2 SVGIG (reference sequence). This CDR3 is 12 amino acids long. CDR3 protein: CAWSRGGLGYTF. In DNA form, the CDR3 reads TGTGCCTGGAGCCGGGGAGGTCTTGGCTACACCTTC.

Comment on this clonotype: One end of the junction varies from germline; a read error may be responsible. The chain is built from TRBV5-6 and TRBJ2-7; D uncertain. The germline gives CDR1 SGHDT, CDR2 YYEEEE. The CDR3 covers 12 residues. CDR3 region: CASSFASFEQYF. The CDR3 nucleotides are TGTGCCAGCAGCTTTGCCTCCTTCGAGCAGTACTTC. Full variable domain (remainder filled in from reference TRBV5-6 and TRBJ2-7): DAGVTQSPTHLIKTRGQQVTLRCSPKSGHDTVSWYQQALGQGPQFIFQYYEEEERQRGNFPDRFSGHQFPNYSSELNVNALLLGDSALYLCASSFASFEQYFGPGTRLTVT.

The rearrangement links TRBV29-1 to TRBJ1-1, with 9 bases lining up with TRBD1. V gave up 7 bases and J gave up 8 bases; unmatched junction bases: 2. This CDR3 has 10 residues. Germline values: CDR1 SQVTM, CDR2 ANQGSEA. The CDR3 here is CSDGQGEAFF. The CDR3 DNA reads TGCAGCGACGGACAGGGGGAAGCTTTCTTT.

This chain joins TRBV4-1 and TRBJ1-6, with unresolved D. The V end lost 1 base, the J end lost 11 bases, and 9 bases lay between the germline ends. CDR1 is MGHRA and CDR2 is YSYEKL in the germline V gene. The CDR3 is 13 amino acids. DNA for the CDR3: TGCGCCAGCAGCCAAGGGGGTTATCCACCCCTCCACTTT. It specifies CASSQGGYPPLHF.

Only a few counts were recorded for this clonotype. V usage is TRBV20-1 and J usage is TRBJ2-5, with 7 nucleotides matching TRBD1. The CDR3 sequence is 13 residues long. J gave up 2 bases and V 5 bases, and 5 bases lay outside the gene matches. Germline V gives CDR1 DFQATT, CDR2 SNEGSKA (reference sequence). The CDR3 region has the DNA TGCAGTGCTGAGGGACAGATTCAAGAGACCCAGTACTTC. Its protein product is CSAEGQIQETQYF.